Each of the 10 T cell receptor beta chains below was sequenced from the same sample in a study of graft-versus-host responses after intestinal transplantation (dated by TCRdb to the early 2020s). The protocol used for the library was the immunoSEQ multiplex PCR assay. TCRdb's version of the immuneACCESS table is confined to in-frame rearrangements and falls short of the full clone set. An unresolved V gene accounts for under half of the shortfall where checked; the remainder is of unknown origin. The sample includes about 12,000 clones, with roughly a third observed a single time. In total, the top ten clones hold roughly 3.2% of the sample. In the paper's terms, the time point label means: cells obtained before transplantation from donor or recipient. In mixed lymphocyte reactions, some 200,000 CFSE-labeled pre-transplant responders were plated with some 200,000 irradiated violet-dye-labeled stimulators and cultured for less than 7 days.

The source material was alloreactive CD8+ T cells from a mixed lymphocyte reaction culture, sampled before intestinal transplant. This sample's cell subset or site label indicates: CFSE-low proliferating T cells sorted from roughly six-day pre-transplant mixed lymphocyte reaction (GvH or HvG direction). These receptors came from a human patient who received an intestinal transplant.

The chain's CDR3 is CASSQVPGDEQYF. CDR3 sequence (DNA): TGCGCCAGCAGCCAAGTCCCCGGGGACGAGCAGTACTTC. The rearrangement links TRBV4-3 to TRBJ2-7; TRBD2 might be the D (5 bases). The CDR3 is made up of 13 amino acids. The V end lost 1 base, the J end lost 5 bases, and 9 bases lay between the germline ends. Germline lookup yields CDR1 LGHNA and CDR2 YSLEER.

Only a few counts were recorded for this clone. The chain joins TRBV7-6 to TRBJ2-2; a weak D match, TRBD2 (6 bases). Trimming stripped 3 bases from V and 5 bases from J, with 13 bases between. The CDR3 sequence is 15 residues long. The germline V gene encodes CDR1 SGHVS and CDR2 FNYEAQ. The CDR3 nucleotides read TGTGCCAGCAGCTTTTCCGGGAGCGCTACCGGGGAGCTGTTTTTT. Its translation is CASSFSGSATGELFF.

The chain has TRBV4-2 and TRBJ2-7; 7 nucleotides match TRBD2. With 1 base clipped from V and 2 bases from J, the junction kept 11 bases outside the gene matches. The germline V gene has CDR1 LGHNA and CDR2 YNFKEQ. The CDR3 contains 17 residues. The CDR3 DNA is TGTGCCAGCAGCCAAGTGATCGGCGGGAGAGATCCCTACGAGCAGTACTTC. This gives the protein CASSQVIGGRDPYEQYF.

A few counts support this clone. The chain recombines TRBV11-2 with TRBJ2-5, with 8 bases aligning to TRBD2. The ends lost 5 bases at V and 4 bases at J; junction bases unmatched: 3. Germline CDR1 SGHAT, CDR2 FQNNGV. CDR3 size: 13 residues. For the CDR3, the DNA is TGTGCCAGCAGCGGAGCGGGAGCAGAGACCCAGTACTTC. Residues: CASSGAGAETQYF.

This clone is large. The DNA of the CDR3 is TGTGCCAGCAGCTTATTAGGACAGGGCTCTGAAGCTTTCTTT. It translates to CASSLLGQGSEAFF. The chain links TRBV11-2 to TRBJ1-1; 8 positions match TRBD1. Germline CDR1 and CDR2: SGHAT and FQNNGV. Trimming at V came to 2 bases and at J to 6 bases, leaving 5 bases not matched to a gene. CDR3 length: 14 amino acids.

The sample holds a few counts of this clone. CDR3 sequence (DNA): TGTGCCAGCAGCTTAGAACCCGGGGGGATCGGCACAGATACGCAGTATTTT. It yields the protein CASSLEPGGIGTDTQYF. The gene calls are TRBV11-2 and TRBJ2-3, with 7 bases matching TRBD2. Germline CDR1 and CDR2: SGHAT and FQNNGV. The CDR3 is made up of 17 amino acids. J gave up 1 base and V 0 bases, and 7 bases lay outside the gene matches. Variable domain in full (rest from reference TRBV11-2 and TRBJ2-3): EAGVAQSPRYKIIEKRQSVAFWCNPISGHATLYWYQQILGQGPKLLIQFQNNGVVDDSQLPKDRFSAERLKGVDSTLKIQPAKLEDSAVYLCASSLEPGGIGTDTQYFGPGTRLTVL.

This clone occurred a few times. The chain links TRBV27 to TRBJ1-2; no definite D call. The length of the CDR3 is 16 residues. CDR1 is MNHEY and CDR2 is SMNVEV in the germline V gene (reference sequence). V was pared by 0 bases and J by 4 bases, with 15 bases between. The CDR3 DNA sequence: TGTGCCAGCAGTTTATCGAAGGCGGAAAGAGCCTATGGCTACACCTTC. Amino acids: CASSLSKAERAYGYTF.

This clone is judged medium-sized. The V and J genes are TRBV4-1 and TRBJ2-5; D might be TRBD2 (6 bases). V lost 0 bases to trimming and J lost 9 bases, with 11 bases between them. Germline V lookup: CDR1 MGHRA, CDR2 YSYEKL. This CDR3 spans 13 amino acids. CDR3 nucleotides: TGCGCCAGCAGCCAAGACCTAGCGCCGGCCCAGTACTTC. It yields the protein CASSQDLAPAQYF.

The V gene is TRBV27, the J gene TRBJ2-1; 10 bases map to TRBD2. Trimming at V came to 0 bases and at J to 2 bases, leaving 4 bases not matched to a gene. Germline V gene data show CDR1 as MNHEY and CDR2 as SMNVEV (reference sequence). The CDR3 is 17 amino acids. CDR3 nucleotides: TGTGCCAGCAGTTTATCCCTACTAGCGGGGCCCTACAATGAGCAGTTCTTC. Translated: CASSLSLLAGPYNEQFF.

This clone was seen a handful of times. The chain recombines TRBV20-1 with TRBJ2-5; no clear D. Trimming left V 5 bases short and J 5 bases short, with 9 bases between. Germline V gives CDR1 DFQATT, CDR2 SNEGSKA (reference sequence). The CDR3 totals 11 residues. Here the CDR3 reads CSADNGETQYF. CDR3 sequence (DNA): TGCAGTGCTGACAACGGGGAGACCCAGTACTTC.